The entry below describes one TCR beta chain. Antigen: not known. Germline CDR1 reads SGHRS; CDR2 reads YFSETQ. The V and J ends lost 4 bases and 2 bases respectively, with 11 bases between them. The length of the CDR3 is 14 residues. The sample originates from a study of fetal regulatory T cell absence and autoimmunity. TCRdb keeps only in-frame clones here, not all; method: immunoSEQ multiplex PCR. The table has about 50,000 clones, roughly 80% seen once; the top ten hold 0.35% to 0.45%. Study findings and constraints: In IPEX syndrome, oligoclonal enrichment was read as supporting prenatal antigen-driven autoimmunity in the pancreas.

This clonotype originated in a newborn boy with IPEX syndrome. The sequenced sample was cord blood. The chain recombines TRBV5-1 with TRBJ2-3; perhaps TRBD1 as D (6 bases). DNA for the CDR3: TGCGCCAGCAGCCCCGGGACATACACAGATACGCAGTATTTT. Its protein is CASSPGTYTDTQYF.